The present T cell receptor (beta chain) was sequenced within a study of T cells after posttransplantation cyclophosphamide. General study points: Donor-recipient repertoire similarity was low at 1-2 months, rising over year one. Tissue-infiltrating T cells from skin or gut overlapped little with blood T cells. After PTCy, TRB diversity resembled that of CNI/methotrexate controls.

CDR1 is SGHVS, CDR2 FNYEAQ, per germline. This CDR3 comprises 14 residues. With 3 bases removed from V and 1 base from J, the gap between germline ends came to 6 bases. Generated by immunoSEQ multiplex PCR, the TCRdb table keeps only in-frame clones and is missing some. The sample records tens of thousands of clones, around 84% being singletons. A note on this clone: Its antigen is undetermined.

The chain joins TRBV7-6 to TRBJ2-2; unclear D gene. The source is a man aged 25 to 45 with a blood cancer, CMV-positive, and with a related stem cell donor. The sequencing sample was made of PBMCs. The CDR3 bases are TGTGCCAGCAGCTTCCAGTTGAACACCGGGGAGCTGTTTTTT. Its protein is CASSFQLNTGELFF.